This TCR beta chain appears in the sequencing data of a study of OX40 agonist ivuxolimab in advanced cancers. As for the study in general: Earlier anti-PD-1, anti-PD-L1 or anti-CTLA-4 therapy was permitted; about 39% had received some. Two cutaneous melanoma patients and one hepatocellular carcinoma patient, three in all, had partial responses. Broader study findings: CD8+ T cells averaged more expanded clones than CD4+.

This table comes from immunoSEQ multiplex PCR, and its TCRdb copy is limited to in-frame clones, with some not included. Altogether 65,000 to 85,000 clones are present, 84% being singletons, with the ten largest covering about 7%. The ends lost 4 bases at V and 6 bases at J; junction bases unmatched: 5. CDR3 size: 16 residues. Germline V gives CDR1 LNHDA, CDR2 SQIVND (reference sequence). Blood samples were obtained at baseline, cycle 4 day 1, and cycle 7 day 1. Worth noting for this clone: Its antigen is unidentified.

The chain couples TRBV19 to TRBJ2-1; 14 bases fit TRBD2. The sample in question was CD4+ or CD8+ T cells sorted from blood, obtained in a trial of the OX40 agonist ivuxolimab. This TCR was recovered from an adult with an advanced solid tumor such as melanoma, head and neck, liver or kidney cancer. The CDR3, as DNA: TGTGCCAGTAGTAGGGGACTAGCGGGGGCGTCCAATGAGCAGTTCTTC. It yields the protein CASSRGLAGASNEQFF. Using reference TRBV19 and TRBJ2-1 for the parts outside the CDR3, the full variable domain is DGGITQSPKYLFRKEGQNVTLSCEQNLNHDAMYWYRQDPGQGLRLIYYSQIVNDFQKGDIAEGYSVSREKKESFPLTVTSAQKNPTAFYLCASSRGLAGASNEQFFGPGTRLTVL.